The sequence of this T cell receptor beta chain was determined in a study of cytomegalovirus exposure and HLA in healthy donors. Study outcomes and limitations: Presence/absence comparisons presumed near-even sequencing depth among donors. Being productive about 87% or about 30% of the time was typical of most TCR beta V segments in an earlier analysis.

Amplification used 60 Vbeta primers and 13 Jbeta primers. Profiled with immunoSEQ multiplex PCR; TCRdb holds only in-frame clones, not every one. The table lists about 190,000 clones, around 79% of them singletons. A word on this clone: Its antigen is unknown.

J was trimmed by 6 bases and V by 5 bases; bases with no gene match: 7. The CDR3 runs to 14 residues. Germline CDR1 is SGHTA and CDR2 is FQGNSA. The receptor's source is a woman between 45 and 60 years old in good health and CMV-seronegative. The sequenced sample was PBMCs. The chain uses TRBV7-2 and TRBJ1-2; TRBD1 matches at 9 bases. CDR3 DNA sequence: TGTGCCAGCAGCCGTAATACAGGGGGCGATGGCTACACCTTC. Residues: CASSRNTGGDGYTF.